This T cell receptor beta chain was obtained from a study of CD8 T cells in ankylosing spondylitis. This clonotype came up many times. Its target is not known. A single record per CDR3 protein comes from TCRdb applying MiXCR to the 5' RACE reads. The table shows 100,000 or so distinct CDR3 sequences, with about 8.3% occurring only once. Study-wide results and limits: It appeared that ankylosing spondylitis blood was characterized by a TCR beta motif of eight highly homologous variants.

Material: blood, either unsorted or a sorted T cell fraction (not recorded which). The receptor was derived from a male donor with ankylosing spondylitis.

CDR3 sequence (DNA): TGCGCCAGCAGCCATCGCCGGGGACTGGGCTTGGAGAATGAGCAGTTCTTC. This translates into CASSHRRGLGLENEQFF. V and J are TRBV4-1 and TRBJ2-1; D perhaps matches TRBD2 (6 bases). The V and J ends lost 3 bases and 7 bases respectively, with 22 bases between them. Germline V gene sequence: CDR1 MGHRA, CDR2 YSYEKL. The CDR3 is made up of 17 amino acids.